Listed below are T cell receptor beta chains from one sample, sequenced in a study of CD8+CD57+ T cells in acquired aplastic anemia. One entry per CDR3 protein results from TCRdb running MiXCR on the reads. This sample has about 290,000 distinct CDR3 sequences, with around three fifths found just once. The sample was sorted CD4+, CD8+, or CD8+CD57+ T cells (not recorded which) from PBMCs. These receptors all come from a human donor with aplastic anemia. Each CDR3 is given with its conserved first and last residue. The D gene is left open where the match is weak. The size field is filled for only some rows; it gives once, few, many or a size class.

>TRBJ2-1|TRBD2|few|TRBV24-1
TGTGCCACCGAATCCCAACTAGCGGATGACTACAATGAGCAGTTCTTC
CATESQLADDYNEQFF
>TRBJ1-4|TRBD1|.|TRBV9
TGTGCCAGCAGCGTAGACCCCAGGGGGCCTGGGAATGAAAAACTGTTTTTT
CASSVDPRGPGNEKLFF
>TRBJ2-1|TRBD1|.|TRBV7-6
TGTGCCAGCAGCTTATCGGGACAGGCCTTCAATGAGCAGTTCTTC
CASSLSGQAFNEQFF
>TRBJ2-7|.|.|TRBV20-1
TGCAGTGCTAGCGCAGGGACCTACGAGCAGTACTTC
CSASAGTYEQYF
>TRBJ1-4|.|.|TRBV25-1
TGTGCCAGCAGTGAATTGGTAGCCTCAACTAATGAAAAACTGCTTTTT
CASSELVASTNEKLLF
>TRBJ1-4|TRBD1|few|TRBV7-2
TGTGCCAGCAGTCAACAGGGGACCCATGAAAAACTGTTTTTT
CASSQQGTHEKLFF
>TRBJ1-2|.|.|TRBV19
TGTGCCAGTAATGTGATGGGTAGCAATGGCTACACCTTC
CASNVMGSNGYTF
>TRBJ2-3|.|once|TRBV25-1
TGTGCCAGCAGTGACCCGGAGAGGGTAACAGATACGCAGTATTTT
CASSDPERVTDTQYF
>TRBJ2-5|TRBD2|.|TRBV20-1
TGCAGTGCAGCCGTTCTAGCGGAAACCCGAGAGACCCAGTACTTC
CSAAVLAETRETQYF
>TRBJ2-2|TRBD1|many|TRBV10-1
TGCGCCAGCAGTCCAAGGACCGGGACAGGGGGAATTAGCGGGGAGCTGTTTTTT
CASSPRTGTGGISGELFF
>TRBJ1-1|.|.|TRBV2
TGTGCCAGCAGGACAGGACTCACTGAAGCTTTCTTT
CASRTGLTEAFF
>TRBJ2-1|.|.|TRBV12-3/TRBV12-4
TGTGCCAGCAGTCCAACCGGGACTGTCAATGAGCAGTTCTTC
CASSPTGTVNEQFF
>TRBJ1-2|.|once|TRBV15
TGTGCCACCAGCCTGGGGCCTAACTATGGCTACACCTTC
CATSLGPNYGYTF
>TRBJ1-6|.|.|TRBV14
TGTGCCAGCAGCCAATCCCGACAGGTTAATTCACCCCTCCACTTT
CASSQSRQVNSPLHF
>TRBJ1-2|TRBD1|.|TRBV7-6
TGTGCCAGCAGCGCCGGACAGGGGGCACAAGGCTACACCTTC
CASSAGQGAQGYTF
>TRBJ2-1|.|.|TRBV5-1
TGCGCCAGCAGCCGAGACGGGGGCCCGGGCATTGAGCAGTTCTTC
CASSRDGGPGIEQFF
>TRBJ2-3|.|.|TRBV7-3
TGTGCCAGCAGCTTTGGGGGACCCGCAGATACGCAGTATTTT
CASSFGGPADTQYF
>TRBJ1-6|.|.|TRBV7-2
TGTGCCAGCAGCTTGTGGTCTCCCAGGAGGAATTCACCCCTCCACTTT
CASSLWSPRRNSPLHF
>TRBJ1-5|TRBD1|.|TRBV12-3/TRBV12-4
TGTGCCAGCAGTTTAGTGGGGGGGACAGGGATTCAGCCCCAGCATTTT
CASSLVGGTGIQPQHF
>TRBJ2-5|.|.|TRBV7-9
TGTGCCAGCAGGGCGAAAACCCGCCAAGAGACCCAGTACTTC
CASRAKTRQETQYF
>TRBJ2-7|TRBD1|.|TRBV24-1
TGTGCCACCAGTGACTCCGGGACAGGCGTAGGATCATACGAGCAGTACTTC
CATSDSGTGVGSYEQYF
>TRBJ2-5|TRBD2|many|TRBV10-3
TGTGCCATCAGAGGGACTAGTCAAGAGACCCAGTACTTC
CAIRGTSQETQYF
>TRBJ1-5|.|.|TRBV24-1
TGTGCCACTAGCCTTCGGGGTGATCAGCCCCAGCATTTT
CATSLRGDQPQHF
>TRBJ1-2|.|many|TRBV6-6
TGTGCCAGCAGTTACTCTTTTTGGGAGGGGAACTATGGCTACACCTTC
CASSYSFWEGNYGYTF
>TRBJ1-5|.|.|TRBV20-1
TGCAGTGCTAGAGATCGGAGGGGGGGCCAAAGCGAGCCCCAGCATTTT
CSARDRRGGQSEPQHF
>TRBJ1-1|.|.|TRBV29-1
TGCAGCGTGAGGCTACAGGGGAACACTGAAGCTTTCTTT
CSVRLQGNTEAFF
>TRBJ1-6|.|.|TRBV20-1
TGCAGTGCTAGATCCCAGGGTCCCATTTCACCCCTCCACTTT
CSARSQGPISPLHF
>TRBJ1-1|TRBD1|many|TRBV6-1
TGTGCCAGCAGTAATCGACAGGGGTTCAGCACTGAAGCTTTCTTT
CASSNRQGFSTEAFF
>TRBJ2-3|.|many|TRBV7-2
TGTGCCAGCAGCCGACTTAGCGGAGTACTCCCCACAGATACGCAGTATTTT
CASSRLSGVLPTDTQYF
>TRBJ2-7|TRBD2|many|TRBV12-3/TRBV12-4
TGTGCCAGCAGTCGTCGACTAGCGGTCTACGAGCAGTACTTC
CASSRRLAVYEQYF
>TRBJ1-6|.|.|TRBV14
TGTGCCAGCAGCCAAGGGGGGAAGCGGTCACCCCTCCACTTT
CASSQGGKRSPLHF
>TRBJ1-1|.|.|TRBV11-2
TGTGCCAGCAGCTTGAGACCCCAGGGCCACTTAGGGAACACTGAAGCTTTCTTT
CASSLRPQGHLGNTEAFF
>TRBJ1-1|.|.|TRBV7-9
TGTGCCAGCAGCTTAGGGTTGCTGAACACTGAAGCTTTCTTT
CASSLGLLNTEAFF
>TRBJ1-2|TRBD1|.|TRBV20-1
TGCAGTGCTAGCCGGGACAGGGGACCTTATGGCTACACCTTC
CSASRDRGPYGYTF
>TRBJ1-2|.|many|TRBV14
TGTGCCAGCAGCCTCCTTGCGGACCGATATGGCTACACCTTC
CASSLLADRYGYTF
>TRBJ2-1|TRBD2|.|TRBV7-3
TGTGCCAGCAGCTTTAGCGGGGGGGTCAATGAGCAGTTCTTC
CASSFSGGVNEQFF
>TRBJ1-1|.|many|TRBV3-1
TGTGCCAGCAGCCAAGGTGCCAGGGAAGCTTTCTTT
CASSQGAREAFF
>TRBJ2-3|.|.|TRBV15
TGTGCCACCAGCAGAGTCTCCCACACAGATACGCAGTATTTT
CATSRVSHTDTQYF
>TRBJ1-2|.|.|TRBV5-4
TGTGCCAGCAGCTTGGAAGGAAACACCTTC
CASSLEGNTF
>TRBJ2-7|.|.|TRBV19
TGTGCCAGTAGTGAGAGAGGCGGGTTATCCTACGAGCAGTACTTC
CASSERGGLSYEQYF
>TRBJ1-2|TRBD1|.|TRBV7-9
TGTGCCAGCAGCTTAACAGGGGTGAACTACTATGGCTACACCTTC
CASSLTGVNYYGYTF
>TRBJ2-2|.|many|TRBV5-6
TGTGCCAGCAGCTCATACACCGGGGAGCTGTTTTTT
CASSSYTGELFF
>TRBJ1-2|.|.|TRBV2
TGTGCCAGCAGTGGGGGGATGGCTAACTATGGCTACACCTTC
CASSGGMANYGYTF
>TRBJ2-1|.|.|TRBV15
TGTGCCACCAGCAGACACTCTAGCGTCCAGTGGGATGAGCAGTTCTTC
CATSRHSSVQWDEQFF
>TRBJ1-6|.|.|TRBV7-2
TGTGCCAGCAGCTTACTGATTAGTCCCCTCCGCTTT
CASSLLISPLRF
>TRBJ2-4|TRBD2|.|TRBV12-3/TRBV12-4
TGTGCCAGCAGTACGCAGGCGGGAGTTGGAAACATTCAGTACTTC
CASSTQAGVGNIQYF
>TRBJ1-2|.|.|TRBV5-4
TGTGCCAGCAGCCAGGATGCCTCTAACTATGGCTACACCTTC
CASSQDASNYGYTF
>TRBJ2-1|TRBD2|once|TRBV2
TGTGCCAGCAGTGATAGCGGGGCCACTGGACAATTCTTC
CASSDSGATGQFF
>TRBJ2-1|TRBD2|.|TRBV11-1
TGTGCCAGCAGCATAACTAGCGGGCCTTTGCCTCGGGTTGAGCAGTTCTTC
CASSITSGPLPRVEQFF
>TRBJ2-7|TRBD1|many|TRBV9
TGTGCCAGCAGCGTAGCTCCGGGACAGGGGTACGAGCAGTACTTC
CASSVAPGQGYEQYF
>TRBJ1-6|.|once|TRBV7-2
TGTGCCAGCAGCTTAGGAGGTCTAAAATTAGCCCTCCACTTT
CASSLGGLKLALHF
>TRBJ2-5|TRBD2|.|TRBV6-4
TGTGCCAGCAGTGATGTGACTAGCGGGGAGACCCAGTACTTC
CASSDVTSGETQYF
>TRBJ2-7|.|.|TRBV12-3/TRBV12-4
TGTGCCAGCAGTTGGGGGGTCGAGCAGTACTTC
CASSWGVEQYF
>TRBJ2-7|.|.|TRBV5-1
TGCGCCAGCAGCCTCCGGGGTGGCTACGAGCAGTACTTC
CASSLRGGYEQYF
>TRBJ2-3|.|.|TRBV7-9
TGTGCCAGCAGCTTAGGACGGGGAACAGATACGCAGTATTTT
CASSLGRGTDTQYF
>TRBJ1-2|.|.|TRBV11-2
TGTGCCAGCAGCTTGCTAGAGGTAGACGGCTACACCTTC
CASSLLEVDGYTF
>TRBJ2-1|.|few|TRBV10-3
TGTGCCATCAGTGAGTACTACAATGAGCAGTTCTTC
CAISEYYNEQFF
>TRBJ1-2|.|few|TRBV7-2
TGTGCCAGCAGCTTAGCGAGCGGTCTAAGGATGGGCTACACCTTC
CASSLASGLRMGYTF
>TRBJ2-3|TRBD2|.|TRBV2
TGTGCCAGCAGTGGGCCCACCTGGACTAGCCTCACAGATACGCAGTATTTT
CASSGPTWTSLTDTQYF
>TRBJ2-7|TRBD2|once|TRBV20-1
TGCAGTGCTACCAGAAGCGGGAGTGGCTACGAGCAGTACTTC
CSATRSGSGYEQYF